The T cell receptor (beta chain) under discussion was sequenced for a study of T cells in Graves' hyperthyroidism and ophthalmopathy. Between the trimmed V and J ends, which lost 4 bases and 7 bases, there was a span of 19 bases. Germline assignment: CDR1 SGHAT and CDR2 FQNNGV. This CDR3 is built from 15 residues. This clonotype was seen repeatedly, ten times or more. The source material, RNA transcripts, was used to amplify TCR beta CDR3 regions. The study used the HTBI primer set for a first-round RT-PCR of the TCR CDR3. TCRdb ran MiXCR on the multiplex PCR reads and lists one entry per CDR3 protein. The sample yields roughly 740,000 distinct CDR3 sequences, around 15% seen once.

This TCR derives from a man younger than 35 with Graves' hyperthyroidism. Input material: blood. V and J are TRBV11-2 and TRBJ1-2, with a tentative D call TRBD1 (5 bases). The CDR3, as DNA: TGTGCCAGCAGCTCGACGAGGGACTCCTCTTCTGGCTACACCTTC. This gives the protein CASSSTRDSSSGYTF.